The 4 T cell receptor beta chains reported below all come from one sample, sequenced in a study of molecular identifiers for immune sequencing clone quantification. TCRdb re-called the PCR reads through MiXCR, storing one row per CDR3 protein. The sample lists about 630,000 distinct CDR3 sequences; 25% were seen once. Sample: naive CD8+ T cells from blood, with Jurkat cell RNA spiked in. This sample's subset: FACS-sorted CD8+CD4-CCR7+CD45RA+ naive T cells. The source is a human donor in good health. Some libraries in this study had Jurkat cell RNA spiked in.

This clonotype was picked up many times. The chain couples TRBV7-9 to TRBJ1-4; D remains ambiguous. The CDR3 is made up of 15 amino acids. Between the trimmed V and J ends, which lost 0 bases and 7 bases, there was a span of 12 bases. Germline V gene sequence: CDR1 SEHNR, CDR2 FQNEAQ (reference sequence). Here the CDR3 DNA reads TGTGCCAGCAGCTTAGCGGTCTCTAGGGCTGAAAAACTGTTTTTT. Protein sequence: CASSLAVSRAEKLFF. The full variable domain, with the rest looked up from reference TRBV7-9 and TRBJ1-4, is DTGVSQNPRHKITKRGQNVTFRCDPISEHNRLYWYRQTLGQGPEFLTYFQNEAQLEKSRLLSDRFSAERPKGSFSTLEIQRTEQGDSAMYLCASSLAVSRAEKLFFGSGTQLSVL.

This clonotype was found many times. The chain recombines TRBV7-9 with TRBJ2-5; D is possibly TRBD1 or TRBD2 (5 bases each). V shed 0 bases and J shed 1 base, with 15 bases lying between them. The V gene's germline CDR1 is SEHNR and CDR2 FQNEAQ (reference sequence). The length of the CDR3 is 17 residues. The CDR3 DNA is TGTGCCAGCAGCTTAGCTGGCGAGAGGGACCCCCAAGAGACCCAGTACTTC. This gives the protein CASSLAGERDPQETQYF.

In this sample, this clonotype turned up a few times. This chain joins TRBV19 and TRBJ1-1, with D uncertain. CDR3 length: 13 residues. Germline lookup yields CDR1 LNHDA and CDR2 SQIVND (reference sequence). Trimming took 8 bases from V and 1 from J, leaving 11 bases between them. CDR3 residues: CASSDTPNTEAFF. CDR3 sequence (DNA): TGTGCCAGTTCAGACACCCCGAACACTGAAGCTTTCTTT. The full variable domain, in which reference TRBV19 and TRBJ1-1 provide the parts outside the CDR3, is DGGITQSPKYLFRKEGQNVTLSCEQNLNHDAMYWYRQDPGQGLRLIYYSQIVNDFQKGDIAEGYSVSREKKESFPLTVTSAQKNPTAFYLCASSDTPNTEAFFGQGTRLTVV.

This clonotype was counted many times. The genes are TRBV6-5 and TRBJ2-7; 9 bases fit TRBD2. Germline V lookup: CDR1 MNHEY, CDR2 SVGAGI. The CDR3 covers 16 residues. The ends lost 2 bases at V and 4 bases at J; junction bases unmatched: 9. The CDR3 sequence is CASSYPLAGEGYEQYF. The CDR3 bases are TGTGCCAGCAGTTACCCCTTAGCGGGAGAGGGGTACGAGCAGTACTTC.